This TCR beta chain was identified during a study of blood T cell repertoires in COVID-19. Profiling relied on immunoSEQ multiplex PCR, and the TCRdb table lists in-frame clones only, not all of them. The sample contains 90,000 to 150,000 clones, 80% to 90% of which appear only once. The germline V gene has CDR1 SEHNR and CDR2 FQNEAQ (reference sequence). With 3 bases removed from V and 8 bases from J, the gap between germline ends came to 22 bases. The CDR3 length is 17 residues. The chain carries TRBV7-9 and TRBJ1-4; D is ambiguous. The source material was peripheral blood. The sequence was collected from a woman between 45 and 65 years old with acute or convalescent COVID-19. The CDR3: CASSFRTRAVVGEKLFF. The CDR3 bases are TGTGCCAGCAGCTTTAGGACTAGGGCGGTGGTTGGAGAAAAACTGTTTTTT. Full variable domain (rest looked up from reference TRBV7-9 and TRBJ1-4): DTGVSQNPRHKITKRGQNVTFRCDPISEHNRLYWYRQTLGQGPEFLTYFQNEAQLEKSRLLSDRFSAERPKGSFSTLEIQRTEQGDSAMYLCASSFRTRAVVGEKLFFGSGTQLSVL.